Below are 32 T cell receptor beta chains sequenced from a single sample in a study of blood T cell repertoires in COVID-19. Assay used: immunoSEQ multiplex PCR; TCRdb lists only in-frame clones, some missing. This table holds tens of thousands of clones, approximately 93% found once. The sequenced sample consisted of peripheral blood. Source of these receptors: a male donor with active COVID-19.

The rearrangement joins TRBV3-1 (or the pseudogene TRBV3-2) to TRBJ2-2; D is undetermined. The V end lost 1 base, the J end lost 2 bases, and 8 bases lay between the germline ends. Per germline, CDR1 LGHDT and CDR2 YNNKEL (reference sequence). The CDR3 contains 15 residues. CDR3 protein: CASSQVNRNTGELFF. The CDR3 region has the DNA TGTGCCAGCAGCCAAGTAAACAGAAACACCGGGGAGCTGTTTTTT.

The rearrangement links TRBV3-1 (or the pseudogene TRBV3-2) to TRBJ1-2, with 11 bases identical to TRBD1. The CDR3 runs 15 residues. CDR1 and CDR2 from the germline V gene are LGHDT and YNNKEL (reference sequence). V gave up 4 bases and J gave up 5 bases; unmatched junction bases: 6. The CDR3 DNA follows: TGTGCCAGCAGCCTCCGGGACAGGGGGGATTATGGCTACACCTTC. Its protein product is CASSLRDRGDYGYTF.

This clone was counted only a few times. The chain combines TRBV27 with TRBJ1-2; 7 bases fit TRBD1. The CDR3 covers 16 residues. CDR1 and CDR2 (germline): MNHEY, SMNVEV (reference sequence). The V and J ends lost 5 bases and 4 bases, in that order; junction bases with no gene match: 13. The CDR3: CASSGRAGQSLYGYTF. CDR3 DNA sequence: TGTGCCAGCAGTGGTCGTGCGGGACAGAGCCTCTATGGCTACACCTTC.

This rearrangement joins TRBV11-2 to TRBJ1-2; D ambiguous. Germline assignment: CDR1 SGHAT and CDR2 FQNNGV. With 1 base removed from V and 8 bases from J, the gap between germline ends came to 8 bases. This CDR3 contains 12 residues. The CDR3 here is CASSLASGGYTF. As DNA, the CDR3 is TGTGCCAGCAGCTTAGCCTCGGGGGGCTACACCTTC.

The chain joins TRBV24-1 to TRBJ2-3; D is possibly TRBD1 (6 bases). Germline values: CDR1 KGHDR, CDR2 SFDVKD. The CDR3 totals 17 residues. The V and J ends lost 3 bases and 1 base respectively, with 16 bases between them. CDR3 DNA sequence: TGTGCCACCAGTGATCCTGACAAGGGGGAAGGCACAGATACGCAGTATTTT. Protein product: CATSDPDKGEGTDTQYF.

The chain uses TRBV27 and TRBJ1-1; no definite D call. The germline V gene has CDR1 MNHEY and CDR2 SMNVEV (reference sequence). This CDR3 is built from 14 residues. The V end lost 0 bases, the J end lost 0 bases, and 5 bases lay between the germline ends. The CDR3 DNA sequence: TGTGCCAGCAGTTTATCTCGGTTGAACACTGAAGCTTTCTTT. It is translated as CASSLSRLNTEAFF.

This chain connects TRBV9 to TRBJ2-1; the D is unclear. This CDR3 contains 19 residues. Germline V gene sequence: CDR1 SGDLS, CDR2 YYNGEE. Trimming shortened V by 4 bases and J by 1 base, and 24 bases separated the two germline ends. CDR3 in amino acids: CASSPRPSWRGDSYNEQFF. The CDR3 region has the DNA TGTGCCAGCAGCCCTCGTCCCTCTTGGCGCGGCGATTCCTACAATGAGCAGTTCTTC.

This chain joins TRBV5-1 and TRBJ2-1, with TRBD1 identical over 9 bases. V lost 0 bases to trimming and J lost 8 bases; unmatched junction nucleotides: 6. CDR3 length: 15 residues. Germline V gene sequence: CDR1 SGHRS, CDR2 YFSETQ. Here the CDR3 DNA reads TGCGCCAGCAGCTTGGCTCGGGACAGGGTTGATGAGCAGTTCTTC. This translates into CASSLARDRVDEQFF. The entire variable domain, with the rest obtained from reference TRBV5-1 and TRBJ2-1, is as follows: KAGVTQTPRYLIKTRGQQVTLSCSPISGHRSVSWYQQTPGQGLQFLFEYFSETQRNKGNFPGRFSGRQFSNSRSEMNVSTLELGDSALYLCASSLARDRVDEQFFGPGTRLTVL.

This chain links TRBV19 with TRBJ2-7, with unresolved D. CDR1 is LNHDA, CDR2 SQIVND, per germline (reference sequence). The CDR3 contains 14 residues. V was pared by 1 base and J by 4 bases, with 11 bases between. The CDR3 here is CASSIAGGGYEQYF. The DNA for the CDR3 is TGTGCCAGTAGTATAGCAGGTGGTGGGTACGAGCAGTACTTC.

The chain uses TRBV19 and TRBJ2-7; 9 bases are shared with TRBD1. CDR3 length equals 15 residues. The germline V gene encodes CDR1 LNHDA and CDR2 SQIVND (reference sequence). V shed 0 bases and J 4 bases; nucleotides not matched to a gene: 4. The CDR3 loop is CASSIEGQGPYEQYF. CDR3 bases: TGTGCCAGTAGTATAGAGGGACAGGGTCCGTACGAGCAGTACTTC.

The chain carries TRBV28 and TRBJ1-5; TRBD1 matches 7 bases. CDR3 size: 14 residues. Germline-derived CDR1 and CDR2 are MDHEN and SYDVKM. V was pared by 7 bases and J by 4 bases, with 7 bases of the junction left unmatched. The CDR3: CASTLDRVNQPQHF. The DNA for the CDR3 is TGTGCCAGCACCCTTGACAGGGTTAATCAGCCCCAGCATTTT. The complete variable domain, with remaining parts taken from reference TRBV28 and TRBJ1-5, reads DVKVTQSSRYLVKRTGEKVFLECVQDMDHENMFWYRQDPGLGLRLIYFSYDVKMKEKGDIPEGYSVSREKKERFSLILESASTNQTSMYLCASTLDRVNQPQHFGDGTRLSIL.

V gene TRBV13 combines with J gene TRBJ2-2, with 14 bases lining up with TRBD2. CDR3 length: 17 residues. The ends lost 5 bases at V and 5 bases at J; junction bases unmatched: 7. Germline V gives CDR1 PRHDT, CDR2 FYEKMQ (reference sequence). CDR3 amino acids: CASSKGLAGVRTGELFF. The CDR3 coding sequence is TGTGCCAGCAGCAAGGGACTAGCGGGGGTACGGACCGGGGAGCTGTTTTTT.

V and J are TRBV5-7 and TRBJ2-2, with TRBD2 matching 11 bases. TRBV5-7 is labeled an ORF, and its function is uncertain. This CDR3 has 19 residues. V lost 2 bases and J lost 4; bases outside the gene matches: 13. Here the CDR3 DNA reads TGTGCCAGCAGCTTATGGGATAGCGGGGGGGCCGGGGTCACCGGGGAGCTGTTTTTT. Translated, it gives CASSLWDSGGAGVTGELFF.

CDR3 loop: CASSEEQGEGYYGYTF. In DNA, the CDR3 is TGTGCCAGCAGTGAAGAACAGGGGGAAGGATACTATGGCTACACCTTC. This chain joins TRBV6-1 and TRBJ1-2, with 8 bases identical to TRBD1. The CDR3 spans 16 residues. V shed 1 base and J 3 bases; nucleotides not matched to a gene: 7. Germline V CDR1 and CDR2: MNHNS, SASEGT.

This clone was recorded only once. This chain joins TRBV9 and TRBJ2-1; 8 bases map to TRBD2. V shed 1 base and J 0 bases; nucleotides not matched to a gene: 6. The CDR3 is 17 amino acids. Germline-derived CDR1 and CDR2 are SGDLS and YYNGEE. The chain's CDR3 is CASSVSRGASSYNEQFF. The CDR3 coding sequence is TGTGCCAGCAGCGTATCGCGGGGGGCGAGCTCCTACAATGAGCAGTTCTTC.

V gene TRBV12-5 combines with J gene TRBJ1-1; D gene ambiguous. Trimming stripped 6 bases from V and 3 bases from J, with 14 bases between. The CDR3 totals 14 residues. Germline assignment: CDR1 LGHNT and CDR2 FRNRAP. CDR3 sequence (DNA): TGTGCTAGTGGGAACGTAAACGGGTACACTGAAGCTTTCTTT. It is translated as CASGNVNGYTEAFF.

J is TRBJ2-1 and V is TRBV24-1, with 13 nucleotides matching TRBD2. The CDR3 spans 17 residues. Germline CDR1 KGHDR, CDR2 SFDVKD. The ends lost 4 bases at V and 5 bases at J; junction bases unmatched: 7. CDR3 amino acids: CATSDPGLAGDDNEQFF. The CDR3 DNA follows: TGTGCCACCAGTGACCCCGGACTAGCGGGAGACGACAATGAGCAGTTCTTC.

V gene TRBV6-4 combines with J gene TRBJ2-5; D is undetermined. Trimming pared 8 bases from V and 4 bases from J, leaving 17 bases between. The CDR3 loop spans 14 amino acids. Germline CDR1 reads MRHNA; CDR2 reads SNTAGT. The CDR3 sequence is CASRRRSKVETQYF. The CDR3 coding sequence is TGTGCCAGCCGAAGGCGGTCCAAGGTAGAGACCCAGTACTTC.

The V gene is TRBV11-3, the J gene TRBJ1-2; 8 nucleotides line up with TRBD1. V lost 0 bases, J lost 4 bases, and 4 bases stayed unmatched. CDR3 length equals 15 residues. Germline V lookup: CDR1 SGHNT, CDR2 YENEEA. The CDR3 DNA sequence: TGTGCCAGCAGCTTAGAATCAGGGGGCGCCTATGGCTACACCTTC. Translated: CASSLESGGAYGYTF.

This sequence joins TRBV4-1 and TRBJ1-1; 7 bases align to TRBD1. The CDR3 extends over 14 amino acids. Germline CDR1 and CDR2: MGHRA and YSYEKL. The junction had 6 bases not matched to a gene; V was cut back by 3 bases and J by 5 bases. The CDR3 nucleotides are TGCGCCAGCAGCCAGACAGGGTTGGGGACTGAAGCTTTCTTT. Protein: CASSQTGLGTEAFF.

The V gene is TRBV4-1, the J gene TRBJ1-6; 7 bases agree with TRBD1. CDR3 length: 14 amino acids. After removal of 8 bases from V and 7 bases from J, the junction contained 8 bases not matched to a gene. From germline, CDR1 is MGHRA and CDR2 YSYEKL. The CDR3 reads CASRDRVNNSPLHF. In DNA form, the CDR3 reads TGCGCCAGCCGAGACAGGGTTAACAATTCACCCCTCCACTTT.

The chain links TRBV11-2 to TRBJ2-2; 9 bases are shared with TRBD2. The J segment lost 7 bases and the V segment lost 4 bases, leaving 10 bases of the junction unmatched. This CDR3 region has 16 residues. Per germline, CDR1 SGHAT and CDR2 FQNNGV. The CDR3 spells CASSYWRGGRVGELFF. CDR3 DNA: TGTGCCAGCAGCTATTGGCGGGGGGGCCGAGTCGGGGAGCTGTTTTTT.

The table lists this clone with a count of one. The chain employs TRBV7-9 and TRBJ1-1; a possible D gene is TRBD1 (5 bases). The germline CDR1 and CDR2 sequences are SEHNR and FQNEAQ (reference sequence). The V end was cut by 5 bases, the J end by 10 bases, with 17 bases between. The CDR3 runs 13 residues. The CDR3 nucleotides are TGTGCCAGCAGCCGAGACAGCTCAAGCCGAGCTTTCTTT. As protein: CASSRDSSSRAFF. Complete variable domain (other parts from reference TRBV7-9 and TRBJ1-1): DTGVSQNPRHKITKRGQNVTFRCDPISEHNRLYWYRQTLGQGPEFLTYFQNEAQLEKSRLLSDRFSAERPKGSFSTLEIQRTEQGDSAMYLCASSRDSSSRAFFGQGTRLTVV.

The V gene is TRBV2, the J gene TRBJ1-1, with TRBD1 identical over 7 bases. Looked up from germline, CDR1 is SNHLY and CDR2 is FYNNEI. The CDR3 is 14 residues long. J lost 2 bases, V lost 6 bases, and 6 bases had no gene match. The CDR3: CASRKTGANTEAFF. The DNA for the CDR3 is TGTGCCAGCAGAAAAACAGGGGCAAACACTGAAGCTTTCTTT.

The chain joins TRBV18 to TRBJ2-3, with D tentatively TRBD2 (5 bases). The V end was cut by 2 bases, the J end by 0 bases, with 18 bases between. The CDR3 is 18 residues long. CDR1 and CDR2 from the germline V gene are KGHSH and LQKENI. The CDR3 reads CASSPMAGEPPSTDTQYF. The CDR3 nucleotides are TGTGCCAGCTCACCAATGGCGGGCGAACCCCCTAGCACAGATACGCAGTATTTT. Using reference TRBV18 and TRBJ2-3 for the parts outside the CDR3, the full variable domain is NAGVMQNPRHLVRRRGQEARLRCSPMKGHSHVYWYRQLPEEGLKFMVYLQKENIIDESGMPKERFSAEFPKEGPSILRIQQVVRGDSAAYFCASSPMAGEPPSTDTQYFGPGTRLTVL.

This sequence joins TRBV7-9 and TRBJ1-2; no clear D gene. Germline values: CDR1 SEHNR, CDR2 FQNEAQ (reference sequence). CDR3 length equals 15 residues. Trimming took off 3 bases at V and 0 bases at J, with 11 bases between the two ends. The CDR3, as DNA: TGTGCCAGCAGCTTCGAGGTATCGGCTAACTATGGCTACACCTTC. This gives the protein CASSFEVSANYGYTF.

On this clone: Here the CDR3 omits its conserved ending phenylalanine or tryptophan, so a read error is the likely source. Because the CDR3's place on the DNA is in doubt, the DNA is left out and the CDR3 is given as listed by TCRdb. This rearrangement joins TRBV5-8 to TRBJ1-2; the tabulated D call, TRBD1, remains unverified against the DNA. Germline V gene data show CDR1 as SGHTS and CDR2 as YDEGEE. The CDR3 sequence runs 12 residues, both termini included. CDR3 amino acids: CASSFRGDVGQI.

The CDR3 sequence: CASRRTPFEGAGNTIYF. The CDR3 coding sequence is TGTGCCAGCAGACGCACCCCTTTCGAGGGGGCTGGAAACACCATATATTTT. This chain connects TRBV7-2 to TRBJ1-3, with D possibly being TRBD1 (6 bases). From germline, CDR1 is SGHTA and CDR2 FQGNSA. Trimming left V 6 bases short and J 2 bases short, with 20 bases between. The CDR3 covers 17 residues.

Only one count was recorded for this clone. The chain joins TRBV15 to TRBJ2-2, with a possible D match to TRBD1 (5 bases). Germline V gene sequence: CDR1 LNHNV, CDR2 YYDKDF (reference sequence). This CDR3 comprises 15 residues. V lost 1 base and J 3 bases, leaving 9 bases between the germline ends. The DNA for the CDR3 is TGTGCCACCAGCAGAGTCGGCAGGGACACCGGGGAGCTGTTTTTT. As protein: CATSRVGRDTGELFF.

The chain recombines TRBV30 with TRBJ2-7; D remains unclear. This CDR3 comprises 14 residues. Germline V gene sequence: CDR1 GTSNPN, CDR2 SVGIG (reference sequence). Trimming stripped 4 bases from V and 0 bases from J, with 13 bases between. The CDR3 reads CAWTRKPSSYEQYF. For the CDR3, the DNA is TGTGCCTGGACTCGGAAACCTAGCTCCTACGAGCAGTACTTC.

The chain has TRBV3-1 (or the pseudogene TRBV3-2) and TRBJ2-5; 7 nucleotides agree with TRBD2. CDR3 length: 17 amino acids. Losses at the gene ends were 6 bases for V and 5 bases for J; bases not matched to a gene: 18. From germline, CDR1 is LGHDT and CDR2 YNNKEL (reference sequence). In DNA, the CDR3 is TGTGCCAGCAGACTTGGGAGCGGGACCTCCCCGGCGGAGACCCAGTACTTC. Protein product: CASRLGSGTSPAETQYF.

V gene TRBV9 combines with J gene TRBJ1-6; 8 nucleotides line up with TRBD1. This CDR3 region has 16 residues. Unmatched junction bases numbered 8, after V lost 0 bases and J lost 9 bases. Looked up from germline, CDR1 is SGDLS and CDR2 is YYNGEE. The CDR3: CASSVGGQGGSSPLHF. The CDR3 nucleotides read TGTGCCAGCAGCGTAGGTGGACAGGGCGGTAGTTCACCCCTCCACTTT. Using reference TRBV9 and TRBJ1-6 for the parts outside the CDR3, the full variable domain is DSGVTQTPKHLITATGQRVTLRCSPRSGDLSVYWYQQSLDQGLQFLIQYYNGEERAKGNILERFSAQQFPDLHSELNLSSLELGDSALYFCASSVGGQGGSSPLHFGNGTRLTVT.